This TCR beta chain is from a study of cytomegalovirus exposure and HLA in healthy donors. Notes on the study in general: It was reported that the classifier diagnosed cytomegalovirus status with high specificity and sensitivity in both the original and validation cohorts. Later on, a genetic analysis was performed. It linked a missense variant in DCLRE1C with V- and J-gene trimming of TCR beta. Presence/absence analysis assumed near-uniform sequencing depth across donors.

Note on this clone: Its specificity is not known.

Both 60 Vbeta primers and 13 Jbeta primers went into the PCR. Method: immunoSEQ multiplex PCR; TCRdb's copy keeps in-frame clones and lacks some. This table has under 150,000 clones, roughly 79% appearing once. J lost 3 bases, V lost 6 bases, and 6 bases had no gene match. There are 17 residues in the CDR3. Germline V gene sequence: CDR1 MRHNA, CDR2 SNTAGT. The chain couples TRBV6-4 to TRBJ2-3, with 16 nucleotides matching TRBD2. This clonotype was sampled from a woman aged 45-60 years in good health and CMV-seronegative. Sequences were obtained from PBMCs. The CDR3, as DNA: TGTGCCAGCAGCCCGGGACTAGCGGGAGGGCCGACAGATACGCAGTATTTT. It is translated as CASSPGLAGGPTDTQYF.